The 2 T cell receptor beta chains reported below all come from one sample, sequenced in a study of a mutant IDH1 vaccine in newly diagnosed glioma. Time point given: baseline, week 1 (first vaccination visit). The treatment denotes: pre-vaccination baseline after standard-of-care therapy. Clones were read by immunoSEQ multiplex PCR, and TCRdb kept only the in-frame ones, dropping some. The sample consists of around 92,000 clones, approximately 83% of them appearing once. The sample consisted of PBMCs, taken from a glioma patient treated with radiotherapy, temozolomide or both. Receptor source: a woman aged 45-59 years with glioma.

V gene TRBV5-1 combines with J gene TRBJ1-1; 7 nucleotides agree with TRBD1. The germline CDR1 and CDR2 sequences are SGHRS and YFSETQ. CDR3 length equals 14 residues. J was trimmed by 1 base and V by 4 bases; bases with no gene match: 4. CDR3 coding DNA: TGCGCCAGCAGCGAACAGGGGAAGAACACTGAAGCTTTCTTT. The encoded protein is CASSEQGKNTEAFF.

CDR3 nucleotide sequence: TGTGCCAGCAGTGAGGGGGGGCCGCCCTACGAGCAGTACTTC. Protein sequence: CASSEGGPPYEQYF. The chain is built from TRBV28 and TRBJ2-7, with a tentative D call TRBD2 (7 bases). Germline V gene lookup returns CDR1 MDHEN and CDR2 SYDVKM. Deletions cut 5 bases from V and 2 bases from J, with 13 bases between. The CDR3 is made up of 14 amino acids. The entire variable domain, with the rest obtained from reference TRBV28 and TRBJ2-7, is as follows: DVKVTQSSRYLVKRTGEKVFLECVQDMDHENMFWYRQDPGLGLRLIYFSYDVKMKEKGDIPEGYSVSREKKERFSLILESASTNQTSMYLCASSEGGPPYEQYFGPGTRLTVT.